These 9 T cell receptor beta chains originate from one sample sequenced in a study of cytomegalovirus exposure and HLA in healthy donors. 13 Jbeta primers and 60 Vbeta primers were used for the PCR. Data came from immunoSEQ multiplex PCR; TCRdb stores just in-frame clones and leaves some out. The sample yields some 190,000 clones, around 82% seen once. The specimen was PBMCs. These receptors originate from a man aged 35-49 years in good health and CMV-seropositive.

The chain carries TRBV6-1 and TRBJ1-2; D perhaps matches TRBD1 (5 bases). V was clipped by 5 bases and J by 6 bases, with 13 bases between them. Looked up from germline, CDR1 is MNHNS and CDR2 is SASEGT. This CDR3 region has 13 residues. The CDR3 DNA is TGTGCCAGCAGTCCACCGGGGGGGGATGGCTACACCTTC. Translated, it gives CASSPPGGDGYTF.

The V and J genes are TRBV11-2 and TRBJ2-1, with 13 bases that match TRBD2. This CDR3 is 18 amino acids long. V lost 5 bases and J lost 0; bases outside the gene matches: 7. Per germline, CDR1 SGHAT and CDR2 FQNNGV. CDR3 sequence: CASSPGTSGTYSYNEQFF. The DNA for the CDR3 is TGTGCCAGCAGCCCCGGGACTAGCGGGACCTACTCCTACAATGAGCAGTTCTTC.

The V call is TRBV7-9, the J call TRBJ1-2; D perhaps matches TRBD1 (5 bases). Germline values: CDR1 SEHNR, CDR2 FQNEAQ (reference sequence). V was shortened by 1 base and J by 12 bases, with 12 bases between the two germline ends. CDR3 length: 12 amino acids. CDR3 amino acids: CASSLGQSGHTF. The CDR3 DNA reads as TGTGCCAGCAGCTTAGGACAGTCGGGCCACACCTTC.

The rearrangement joins TRBV2 to TRBJ1-2, with D uncertain. Trimming pared 4 bases from V and 7 bases from J, leaving 10 bases between. The CDR3 totals 12 residues. CDR1 is SNHLY, CDR2 FYNNEI, per germline. This CDR3 is CASSGAVSGYTF. The CDR3 DNA sequence: TGTGCCAGCAGTGGCGCCGTGAGTGGCTACACCTTC.

The chain carries TRBV7-9 and TRBJ1-1; TRBD1 aligns across 9 bases. From germline, CDR1 is SEHNR and CDR2 FQNEAQ (reference sequence). This CDR3 spans 14 amino acids. V shed 6 bases and J 4 bases; nucleotides not matched to a gene: 6. CDR3: CASSSGTGFTEAFF. In nucleotides, the CDR3 is TGTGCCAGCAGTTCCGGGACAGGGTTCACTGAAGCTTTCTTT.

The CDR3 DNA reads TGTGCCTCCCAGGGAAGCGACACCGGGGAGCTGTTTTTT. It codes for CASQGSDTGELFF. The chain links TRBV30 to TRBJ2-2; tentative D call: TRBD1 (5 bases). V was shortened by 7 bases and J by 3 bases, with 12 bases between the two germline ends. Germline values: CDR1 GTSNPN, CDR2 SVGIG (reference sequence). The CDR3 spans 13 residues. The entire variable domain, with the rest obtained from reference TRBV30 and TRBJ2-2, is as follows: SQTIHQWPATLVQPVGSPLSLECTVEGTSNPNLYWYRQAAGRGLQLLFYSVGIGQISSEVPQNLSASRPQDRQFILSSKKLLLSDSGFYLCASQGSDTGELFFGEGSRLTVL.

The rearrangement uses TRBV7-3 and TRBJ2-7; 13 bases are shared with TRBD2. There are 15 residues in the CDR3. After removal of 4 bases from V and 5 bases from J, the junction contained 5 bases not matched to a gene. The germline V gene has CDR1 SGHTA and CDR2 FQGTGA. CDR3 amino acids: CASSSGLAGVHEQYF. The CDR3 region has the DNA TGTGCCAGCAGCTCAGGACTAGCGGGAGTCCACGAGCAGTACTTC.

This clone was seen a single time. The V call is TRBV9, the J call TRBJ2-1, with 15 bases identical to TRBD2. The V gene's germline CDR1 is SGDLS and CDR2 YYNGEE. The length of the CDR3 is 17 residues. V lost 1 base and J lost 7; bases outside the gene matches: 6. The CDR3 nucleotides read TGTGCCAGCAGCGTAATAGGACTAGCGGGAGGGAGTAATGAGCAGTTCTTC. Amino acid sequence: CASSVIGLAGGSNEQFF.

The table lists this clone with a few counts. The chain carries TRBV5-5 and TRBJ1-1, with 8 bases fitting TRBD1. J gave up 5 bases and V 4 bases, and 4 bases lay outside the gene matches. Germline CDR1 is SGHKS and CDR2 is YYEKEE (reference sequence). CDR3 length: 13 amino acids. The CDR3 spells CASSLRTGTEAFF. CDR3 coding DNA: TGTGCCAGCAGCCTCCGGACAGGGACTGAAGCTTTCTTT.